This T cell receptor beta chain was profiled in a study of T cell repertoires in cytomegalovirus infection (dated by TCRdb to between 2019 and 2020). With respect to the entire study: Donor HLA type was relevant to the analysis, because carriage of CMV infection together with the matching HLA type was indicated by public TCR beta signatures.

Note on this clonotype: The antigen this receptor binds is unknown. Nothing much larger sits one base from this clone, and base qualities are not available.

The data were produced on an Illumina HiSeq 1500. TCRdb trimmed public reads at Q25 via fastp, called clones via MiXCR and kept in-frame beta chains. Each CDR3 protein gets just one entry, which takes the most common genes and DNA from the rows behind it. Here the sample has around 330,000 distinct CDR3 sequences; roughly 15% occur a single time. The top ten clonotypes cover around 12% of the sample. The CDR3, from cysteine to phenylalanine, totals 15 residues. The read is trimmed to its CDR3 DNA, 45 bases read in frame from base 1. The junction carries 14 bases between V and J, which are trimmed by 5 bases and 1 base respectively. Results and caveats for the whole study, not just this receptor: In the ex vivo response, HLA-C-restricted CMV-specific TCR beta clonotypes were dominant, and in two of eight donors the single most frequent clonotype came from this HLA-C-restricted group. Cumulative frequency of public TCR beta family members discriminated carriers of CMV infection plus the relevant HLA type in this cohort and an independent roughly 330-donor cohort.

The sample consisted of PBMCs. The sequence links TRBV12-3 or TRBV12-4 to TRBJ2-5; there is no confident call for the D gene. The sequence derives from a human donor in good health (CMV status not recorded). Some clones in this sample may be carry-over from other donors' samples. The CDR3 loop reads CASSLLAGRQETQYF. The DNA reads TGTGCCAGCAGTCTCCTCGCAGGTCGCCAAGAGACCCAGTACTTC.